These T cell receptor beta chains were read from a single sample in a study of blood T cell repertoires in COVID-19. Using immunoSEQ multiplex PCR, the repertoire was profiled, and TCRdb retains in-frame clones only, with some absent. The sample holds around 65,000 clones, around 90% seen once. The sequencing sample was made of peripheral blood. The receptors derive from a human donor in a cohort sampled during active COVID-19. CDR3s include the opening cysteine and the closing phenylalanine or tryptophan. Fields, in order: D gene, clone size, V gene, J gene, CDR3 DNA, CDR3 protein. D genes are given only for firm matches. Clone size is stated in some rows and not others, as once, few, many or a class when expanded.

-,-,TRBV3-1/TRBV3-2,TRBJ1-2,TGTGCCAGCAGCCAGAGACAGGCCCTGTACTATGGCTACACCTTC,CASSQRQALYYGYTF
TRBD1,once,TRBV18,TRBJ1-6,TGTGCCAGCTCACAAACCTCAGGGGGCGCGGATTCACCCCTCCACTTT,CASSQTSGGADSPLHF
TRBD1,-,TRBV18,TRBJ2-2,TGTGCCAGCTCACCACGGGACAGGGCGTCGAGGGAGCTGTTTTTT,CASSPRDRASRELFF
-,-,TRBV4-1,TRBJ2-2,TGCGCCAGCAGAGGACAGCCGAACACCGGGGAGCTGTTTTTT,CASRGQPNTGELFF
-,-,TRBV27,TRBJ2-5,TGTGCCAGCAGTTTATTAGCGGAGGGTGGGAAGACCCAGTACTTC,CASSLLAEGGKTQYF
TRBD2,-,TRBV6-2/TRBV6-3,TRBJ2-5,TGTGCCAGCAGCCATCCTAGCGGGAGCGACCATCCGACAAGCTTGCATTCAAAAGAGACCCAGTACTTC,CASSHPSGSDHPTSLHSKETQYF
-,-,TRBV6-6,TRBJ1-2,TGTGCCAGCAGTTACTCGAGGGGGGGCGGCTACACCTTC,CASSYSRGGGYTF
-,-,TRBV5-1,TRBJ1-1,TGCGCCAGCAGCTTCACCGGGGATAACACTGAAGCTTTCTTT,CASSFTGDNTEAFF
TRBD2,-,TRBV27,TRBJ2-5,TGTGCCAGCAGTTTTTTGGCGGGAGAAGAGACCCAGTACTTC,CASSFLAGEETQYF
-,-,TRBV21-1,TRBJ1-5,TGTGCCAGCAGCACCTATAGCCTATCTGGACAGGAGGTTGGACAGCCCCAGCATTTT,CASSTYSLSGQEVGQPQHF
-,-,TRBV29-1,TRBJ2-5,TGCAGCCCCACGGCCCTAGCCTCGGAGACCCAGTACTTC,CSPTALASETQYF
-,-,TRBV18,TRBJ2-3,TGTGCCAGCTCACGCATTGGGCCAGAGGATACGCAGTATTTT,CASSRIGPEDTQYF
-,-,TRBV28,TRBJ2-3,TGTGCCAGCAGTAACCCGACTAGAAACACAGATACGCAGTATTTT,CASSNPTRNTDTQYF
TRBD2,-,TRBV7-9,TRBJ2-5,TGTGCCAGCAGCCCAGCTAGCGGGAGTTGGGAGACCCAGTACTTC,CASSPASGSWETQYF
-,-,TRBV6-5,TRBJ1-2,TGTGCCAGCAGTTACGGGCCGCGCTCTAACTATGGCTACACCTTC,CASSYGPRSNYGYTF
TRBD2,-,TRBV3-1/TRBV3-2,TRBJ2-3,TGTGCCAGCAGCCTAGCGGGGGCTAGCACAGATACGCAGTATTTT,CASSLAGASTDTQYF
-,-,TRBV28,TRBJ1-5,TGTGTCAGCAGAGCCGGGAATCAGCCCCAGCATTTT,CVSRAGNQPQHF
TRBD1,-,TRBV5-8,TRBJ1-1,TGTGCCAGCAGCCTTATACGGACAGGAAGGAACACTGAAGCTTTCTTT,CASSLIRTGRNTEAFF
-,-,TRBV18,TRBJ2-5,TGTGCCAGCTCACCACCCGCAGGGTACCAAGAGACCCAGTACTTC,CASSPPAGYQETQYF
-,-,TRBV10-3,TRBJ2-4,TGTGCCATCAGTGAACAGGAATCCACCAAAAACATTCAGTACTTC,CAISEQESTKNIQYF
TRBD2,-,TRBV7-8,TRBJ2-1,TGTGCCAGCAGCCGACAGAGAACACGGGGGGTTTCCAATGAGCAGTTCTTC,CASSRQRTRGVSNEQFF
TRBD1,-,TRBV6-4,TRBJ1-6,TGTGCCAGCAGTGAGGCAGGGGGACAGCATTCACCCCTCCACTTT,CASSEAGGQHSPLHF
-,once,TRBV21-1,TRBJ2-5,TGTGCCAGCAGCAAGGTTAGCGATGGGGAAGAGACCCAGTACTTC,CASSKVSDGEETQYF
-,-,TRBV6-5,TRBJ2-1,TGTGCCAGCAGCCGGTTTGGTGGAAGGGGCAATGAGCAGTTCTTC,CASSRFGGRGNEQFF
-,-,TRBV19,TRBJ2-5,TGTGCCAGTAGTGCTTCCTCGGAGGCCCAGTACTTC,CASSASSEAQYF
-,-,TRBV9,TRBJ2-1,TGTGCCAGCAGCCCGGCCCCTCAGCGGGCTACCTACAATGAGCAGTTCTTC,CASSPAPQRATYNEQFF
-,-,TRBV20-1,TRBJ2-6,TGCAGTGCTAGTCCCGGCTCTGGGGCCAACGTCCTGACTTTC,CSASPGSGANVLTF
TRBD1,-,TRBV4-1,TRBJ1-5,TGCGCCAGCAGCCAAGATCCACCCGGGACAGGGGGCGGTCAGCCCCAGCATTTT,CASSQDPPGTGGGQPQHF
TRBD1,-,TRBV10-3,TRBJ2-7,TGTGCCATCAGTGACCGGGACAGGGGGTCCTACGAGCAGTACTTC,CAISDRDRGSYEQYF
TRBD2,-,TRBV19,TRBJ2-3,TGTGCCAGTAGTATCTTCGCGGGAGGCCCAGATACGCAGTATTTT,CASSIFAGGPDTQYF
-,once,TRBV4-1,TRBJ2-5,TGCGCCAGCAGCCAAGACGGACTATATCAAGAGACCCAGTACTTC,CASSQDGLYQETQYF
-,-,TRBV10-3,TRBJ2-1,TGTGCCATCAGTGACGGGGACCAACCCGGGGGAGATGAGCAGTTCTTC,CAISDGDQPGGDEQFF
-,-,TRBV11-2,TRBJ2-2,TGTGCCAGCAGCTTATGGGCAAAGTCCGGGGAGCTGTTTTTT,CASSLWAKSGELFF
TRBD1,-,TRBV18,TRBJ2-7,TGTGCCAGCTCACCCGAGACAGGGGCGTCCTACGAGCAGTACTTC,CASSPETGASYEQYF
-,-,TRBV6-5,TRBJ1-5,TGTGCCAGCAGTTATTCGTCGGGTCGAAATCAGCCCCAGCATTTT,CASSYSSGRNQPQHF
-,-,TRBV5-5,TRBJ1-1,TGTGCCAGCAGCTCCCGCCCGACAGCGAACACTGAAGCTTTCTTT,CASSSRPTANTEAFF
TRBD2,-,TRBV24-1,TRBJ2-1,TGTGCCACCAGTGGGACCGGGACTAGCGGGAGTAGGGATGAGCAGTTCTTC,CATSGTGTSGSRDEQFF
TRBD2,once,TRBV28,TRBJ2-1,TGTGCCAGCAGTTTAAGGCTAGCGGGAGGGCCTGAGCAGTTCTTC,CASSLRLAGGPEQFF
-,-,TRBV5-1,TRBJ2-5,TGCGCCAGCAGCTCCGGGGTAGCGGAAGAGACCCAGTACTTC,CASSSGVAEETQYF
-,-,TRBV7-2,TRBJ2-7,TGTGCCAGCAGCTCCATCCCCTCCTACGAGCAGTACTTC,CASSSIPSYEQYF
-,-,TRBV27,TRBJ2-7,TGTGCCAGCAGTTCAACAGGGATCGAGCAGTACTTC,CASSSTGIEQYF
-,-,TRBV11-2,TRBJ1-1,TGTGCCAGCAGCTTAGTAAGGAGCGCTTTCTTT,CASSLVRSAFF
-,-,TRBV18,TRBJ1-3,TGTGCCAGCTCACCACCGGGGGGTGGTGGAAACACCATATATTTT,CASSPPGGGGNTIYF
-,-,TRBV28,TRBJ2-1,TGTGCCAGCAGTTTATGGAAGGAGCGAGCCGGGGAGAATGAGCAGTTCTTC,CASSLWKERAGENEQFF
TRBD1,-,TRBV28,TRBJ2-5,TGTGCCAGCAGTCTACTCGGGACAGGGGGCTGGGAGACCCAGTACTTC,CASSLLGTGGWETQYF